This T cell receptor beta chain stems from a study of T cell repertoires in cytomegalovirus infection. Overall study findings and caveats: CMV carriers having the relevant HLA were flagged by cumulative public TCR beta family frequency.

From the reads, TCRdb called clonotypes with MiXCR, one entry per CDR3 protein. This sample carries approximately 730,000 distinct CDR3 sequences, around 32% of them seen once, and the ten largest clones take roughly 20%. Germline CDR1 reads SGHTA; CDR2 reads FQGNSA. V was pared by 5 bases and J by 7 bases, with 18 bases between. This CDR3 has 16 amino acids. This clonotype occurred many times. As yet, its antigen is unknown. The J gene is TRBJ1-6, the V gene TRBV7-2; no definite D call. This receptor was identified in a human donor in good health (CMV status not recorded). Some clones in this sample may be carry-over from other donors' samples. Specimen: cultured PBMCs, collected from culture after CMV antigen stimulation. CDR3 amino acids: CASSPRSGMRNSPLHF. Here the CDR3 DNA reads TGTGCCAGCAGCCCACGGTCTGGGATGAGGAATTCACCCCTCCACTTT.